This TCR beta chain was captured by sequencing in a study of glioma-infiltrating T cells. Using RNA template, CDR3s of TCR alpha and beta were amplified with iRepertoire arm-PCR. TCRdb reanalysed the multiplex PCR reads using MiXCR and keeps one entry per CDR3 protein. The sample has 300,000 to 450,000 distinct CDR3 sequences, more than 35% seen once. The CDR3 is made up of 15 amino acids. V shed 4 bases, J shed 7 bases, and the junction held 10 bases outside the gene matches. Germline-derived CDR1 and CDR2 are SEHNR and FQNEAQ (reference sequence). This chain uses TRBV7-9 with TRBJ1-2, with 9 bases identical to TRBD1. The source is a human donor with low-grade glioma or glioblastoma, undergoing nonglioma brain surgery, or in good health (not recorded which). Sequenced sample: glioma tissue, nonneoplastic brain tissue, or PBMCs (not recorded which). The CDR3 nucleotides read TGTGCCAGCAGCTCTCCGGGACAGGGCTTTTTTGGCTACACCTTC. Amino acid sequence: CASSSPGQGFFGYTF.